What follows is one T cell receptor beta chain and its context. No antigen is known for it. The repertoire was sequenced with immunoSEQ multiplex PCR; TCRdb's copy has only in-frame clones and lacks some. The table has tens of thousands of clones, just under 75% seen once. The CDR3 totals 12 residues. CDR1 and CDR2 (germline): MNHEY, SVGAGI. Trimming took off 8 bases at V and 3 bases at J, with 10 bases between the two ends. This specimen belongs to a study of early stage breast cancer tumors. Study-level points and caveats: Most shared enriched TCRB sequences were commonly generated ones.

The origin of this receptor is a person aged 25-39 years with breast cancer. The chain recombines TRBV6-5 with TRBJ1-1; D is ambiguous. Specimen: breast tumor tissue. The CDR3 is CASRVSYTEAFF. Here the CDR3 DNA reads TGTGCCAGCCGGGTCTCTTACACTGAAGCTTTCTTT.